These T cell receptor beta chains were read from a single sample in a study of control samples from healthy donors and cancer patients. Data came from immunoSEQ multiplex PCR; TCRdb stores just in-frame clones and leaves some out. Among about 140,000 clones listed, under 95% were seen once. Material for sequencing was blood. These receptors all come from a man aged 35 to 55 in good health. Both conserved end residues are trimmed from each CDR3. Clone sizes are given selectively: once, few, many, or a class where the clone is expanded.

ATQSSYNSPLH	TRBV6-6	TRBJ1-6	NA
ATSDRGAYEQY	TRBV24-1	TRBJ2-7	NA
ASSLYLGIFGHYEQY	TRBV28	TRBJ2-7	NA
AISDFNGPDEQY	TRBV10-3	TRBJ2-7	once
AWKRTSDKNTEAF	TRBV30	TRBJ1-1	NA
ASSLPSYNEQF	TRBV5-1	TRBJ2-1	NA
ATSRPPGGGSEKLF	TRBV15	TRBJ1-4	once
ASSPRGRQPQH	TRBV13	TRBJ1-5	NA
ASSVSGTESNEQF	TRBV9	TRBJ2-1	once
ASSFRTGGVIH	TRBV28	TRBJ1-6	NA
ATSVGAEQETQY	TRBV24-1	TRBJ2-5	NA
ASSVGTGPVRRYGYT	TRBV9	TRBJ1-2	NA
ASSFVGGRSNTEAF	TRBV7-8	TRBJ1-1	NA
AIGPGAEAF	TRBV10-3	TRBJ1-1	once
ASSPGTSGRETQY	TRBV3-1/TRBV3-2	TRBJ2-5	NA
ASSLNNQPQH	TRBV18	TRBJ1-5	NA
ASSFRDRAF	TRBV12-3/TRBV12-4	TRBJ1-1	NA
ASSLFDGAMGNTIY	TRBV7-6	TRBJ1-3	NA
ASSAPRNEQF	TRBV9	TRBJ2-1	NA
ATSRVGSSNQPQH	TRBV15	TRBJ1-5	NA
ASSERTGVTEAF	TRBV10-2	TRBJ1-1	NA
ASSGIAGGPPTRTDTQY	TRBV5-1	TRBJ2-3	once
ASSYSFQGQYSNQPQH	TRBV6-2/TRBV6-3	TRBJ1-5	NA
ATSGSDRGALSEAF	TRBV24-1	TRBJ1-1	NA
ASSRTTDTQY	TRBV11-3	TRBJ2-3	NA
ASSYSTGGDGEQY	TRBV6-5	TRBJ2-7	NA
ASSQDRQGVYT	TRBV14	TRBJ1-2	NA
ASSLSGMETQY	TRBV28	TRBJ2-5	NA
ASSLSPPTEQF	TRBV7-3	TRBJ2-1	NA
ASSSGNYGYT	TRBV11-2	TRBJ1-2	NA
ASRGGLNEKLF	TRBV28	TRBJ1-4	NA
ASSLDPDITYNEQF	TRBV7-2	TRBJ2-1	NA
ASSRIPTGSGNTIY	TRBV5-1	TRBJ1-3	NA
ASNPTGGAKNIQY	TRBV28	TRBJ2-4	NA
ASSPRLRAGRANQPQH	TRBV18	TRBJ1-5	NA
ASSHKGDGFYNSPLH	TRBV4-1	TRBJ1-6	NA
AIRAPGNQPQH	TRBV10-3	TRBJ1-5	NA